Sequencing of this TCR beta chain was carried out in a study of shared clonotypes between healthy human individuals. Turning to the study itself: CD4 naive and CD4 memory each took three plates per donor, while CD8 naive took two and CD8 memory one.

Regarding this clone: Other DNA variants within this sample encode the same CDR3.

CD45RO-negative CD8 cells positively selected for CCR7 made up the naive population, which excluded terminally differentiated effector memory CD45RA+ cells. Sequenced by immunoSEQ multiplex PCR; TCRdb stores in-frame clones only, minus some. The data show approximately 650,000 clones, nearly 97% seen once. The sample consisted of naive CD8+ T cells sorted from blood. This TCR derives from a woman in her 30s in good health.

The CDR3 DNA follows: TGTGCCAGCAGCTTGGGGAATACGCAGTATTTT. Protein sequence: CASSLGNTQYF. The chain joins TRBV5-6 to TRBJ2-3, with D unresolved. The V and J ends lost 0 bases and 7 bases respectively, with 3 bases between them. Looked up from germline, CDR1 is SGHDT and CDR2 is YYEEEE. This CDR3 contains 11 residues. The variable domain in full, with the rest retrieved from reference TRBV5-6 and TRBJ2-3, is DAGVTQSPTHLIKTRGQQVTLRCSPKSGHDTVSWYQQALGQGPQFIFQYYEEEERQRGNFPDRFSGHQFPNYSSELNVNALLLGDSALYLCASSLGNTQYFGPGTRLTVL.